By share, the clone carrying this T cell receptor (beta chain) counts as medium-sized. CDR3 of TCR beta was amplified by multiplex PCR that used 32 V and 13 J primers. TCRdb analysed the multiplex PCR reads with MiXCR anew, one entry per CDR3 protein. Of about 4,700 distinct CDR3 sequences detected, 20% to 25% appear once; the ten largest clones hold approximately 10%. This CDR3 comprises 17 residues. V lost 6 bases to trimming and J lost 3 bases; unmatched junction nucleotides: 11. Germline values: CDR1 WNHNN, CDR2 SYGVQD (reference sequence). The data were obtained in a study of immune heterogeneity within non-small cell lung tumors. Template was bulk tumor genomic DNA, about 550 ng per sample. Several spatially distant biopsies were obtained per primary tumor intraoperatively. Curative surgery was undertaken by patients, who had untreated, newly diagnosed non-small cell lung cancer.

The chain carries TRBV10-1 and TRBJ1-2; TRBD1 matches at 12 bases. This receptor was obtained from a man in his fifties or sixties with non-small cell lung cancer. The sample consisted of lung tumor tissue. The CDR3 DNA follows: TGCGCCAGCAGCCCCGGGACAGGGGGCGAAGTGGACTATGGCTACACCTTC. Translating gives CASSPGTGGEVDYGYTF.